The next 2 T cell receptor beta chains were all read from a single sample in a study of T cells after yellow fever vaccination. TCRdb passed the 5' RACE reads through MiXCR, listing each CDR3 protein once. The sample has about 230,000 distinct CDR3 sequences; roughly 6.8% are singletons. Source: CD4+ T cells sorted from PBMCs, taken on the day of the yellow fever booster vaccination. The receptors shown here come from a man aged 25-45 years who received the YFV17D yellow fever vaccine.

This chain connects TRBV28 to TRBJ1-1; D unresolved. CDR1 is MDHEN and CDR2 is SYDVKM in the germline V gene. The V end was cut by 10 bases, the J end by 0 bases, with 15 bases between. CDR3 length: 14 residues. CDR3 sequence: CATRIGNMNTEAFF. CDR3 nucleotides: TGTGCCACTAGAATAGGGAACATGAACACTGAAGCTTTCTTT.

Ten or more counts support this clonotype. This chain joins TRBV5-1 and TRBJ1-1; D is unresolved. Germline assignment: CDR1 SGHRS and CDR2 YFSETQ. The V and J ends lost 4 bases and 4 bases respectively, with 11 bases between them. The CDR3 extends over 13 amino acids. Here the CDR3 reads CASSRVGFTEAFF. Here the CDR3 DNA reads TGCGCCAGCAGCAGAGTGGGGTTCACTGAAGCTTTCTTT.